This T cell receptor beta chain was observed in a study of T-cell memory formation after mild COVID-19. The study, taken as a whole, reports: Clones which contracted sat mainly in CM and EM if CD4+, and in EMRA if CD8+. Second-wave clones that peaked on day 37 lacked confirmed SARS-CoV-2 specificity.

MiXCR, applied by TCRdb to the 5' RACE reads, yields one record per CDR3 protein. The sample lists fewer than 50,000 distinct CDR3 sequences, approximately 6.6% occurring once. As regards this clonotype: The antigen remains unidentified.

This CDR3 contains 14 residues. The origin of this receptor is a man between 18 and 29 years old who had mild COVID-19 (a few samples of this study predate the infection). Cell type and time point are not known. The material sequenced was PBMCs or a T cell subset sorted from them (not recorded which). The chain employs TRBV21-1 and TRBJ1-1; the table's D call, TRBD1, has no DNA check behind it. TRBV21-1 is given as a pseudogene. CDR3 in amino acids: CASSHWGRDTEAFF. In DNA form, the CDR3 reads TGTGCCAGCAGCCATTGGGGGCGCGACACTGAAGCTTTCTTT.